These 25 T cell receptor beta chains originate from one sample sequenced in a study of blood T cell repertoires in COVID-19. The protocol was immunoSEQ multiplex PCR, while the TCRdb copy is restricted to in-frame clones and leaves out a portion. The sample consists of 150,000 to 160,000 clones, approximately 85% of them appearing once. Sequenced: peripheral blood. These receptors all stem from a man aged 55-75 years with COVID-19, enrolled during active disease.

This chain uses TRBV19 with TRBJ1-6; D is ambiguous. The V end was cut by 0 bases, the J end by 9 bases, with 12 bases between. The CDR3 consists of 15 residues. Germline CDR1 is LNHDA and CDR2 is SQIVND (reference sequence). CDR3: CASSIDRRWSSPLHF. The CDR3 DNA reads TGTGCCAGTAGTATAGATCGCCGGTGGAGTTCACCCCTCCACTTT.

The V call is TRBV6-4, the J call TRBJ1-5; 7 nucleotides agree with TRBD1. Germline trimming cut 2 bases from V and 6 bases from J; bases unmatched to any gene: 4. Germline V gives CDR1 MRHNA, CDR2 SNTAGT. This CDR3 comprises 14 residues. CDR3 sequence: CASSDRSGGQPQHF. In DNA, the CDR3 is TGTGCCAGCAGTGACCGATCAGGGGGTCAGCCCCAGCATTTT.

This clone has just one count. The chain uses TRBV30 and TRBJ1-2; TRBD1 is a possible D gene (5 bases). The V gene lost 3 bases and the J gene lost 7 bases, with 9 bases spanning the gap. Germline V gene sequence: CDR1 GTSNPN, CDR2 SVGIG (reference sequence). This CDR3 comprises 11 residues. CDR3 residues: CAWSWRGGYTF. CDR3 in DNA: TGTGCCTGGAGCTGGAGGGGTGGCTACACCTTC. Complete variable domain (other parts from reference TRBV30 and TRBJ1-2): SQTIHQWPATLVQPVGSPLSLECTVEGTSNPNLYWYRQAAGRGLQLLFYSVGIGQISSEVPQNLSASRPQDRQFILSSKKLLLSDSGFYLCAWSWRGGYTFGSGTRLTVV.

The rearrangement links TRBV4-3 to TRBJ2-5, with 7 bases fitting TRBD1. This CDR3 has 17 residues. CDR1 is LGHNA and CDR2 is YSLEER in the germline V gene. The junction had 10 bases not matched to a gene; V was cut back by 1 base and J by 2 bases. In DNA, the CDR3 is TGCGCCAGCAGCCAAGGCCCCCTCGGGGACAGTCAAGAGACCCAGTACTTC. Encoded protein: CASSQGPLGDSQETQYF.

This sequence joins TRBV4-2 and TRBJ2-3; TRBD1 aligns across 12 bases. The CDR3 runs to 16 residues. Germline V lookup: CDR1 LGHNA, CDR2 YNFKEQ. V gave up 5 bases and J gave up 5 bases; unmatched junction bases: 8. This CDR3 reads CASSSGQGAWGDTQYF. The CDR3 DNA reads TGTGCCAGCAGCTCGGGACAGGGGGCTTGGGGAGATACGCAGTATTTT.

The chain is built from TRBV5-5 and TRBJ1-1; D is undetermined. Germline-derived CDR1 and CDR2 are SGHKS and YYEKEE (reference sequence). This CDR3 contains 14 residues. V was pared by 0 bases and J by 2 bases, with 8 bases between. The CDR3: CASSLGHSNTEAFF. CDR3 nucleotide sequence: TGTGCCAGCAGCTTGGGCCACAGCAACACTGAAGCTTTCTTT.

This clone was recorded a few times. Other DNA sequences in this sample translate to the same CDR3. The V call is TRBV7-2, the J call TRBJ2-7; 8 nucleotides align to TRBD1. CDR1 is SGHTA, CDR2 FQGNSA, per germline. The ends lost 4 bases at V and 4 bases at J; junction bases unmatched: 3. The CDR3 has 13 amino acids. CDR3 in amino acids: CASSSDRGYEQYF. The CDR3, as DNA: TGTGCCAGCAGCTCCGACAGGGGTTACGAGCAGTACTTC.

V is TRBV6-5 and J is TRBJ1-2; 8 bases align to TRBD1. The length of the CDR3 is 15 residues. Germline-derived CDR1 and CDR2 are MNHEY and SVGAGI. Germline trimming cut 4 bases from V and 8 bases from J; bases unmatched to any gene: 12. CDR3 sequence (DNA): TGTGCCAGCAGTTCATCAGGGGGCAGAGTACAGGGCTACACCTTC. It encodes CASSSSGGRVQGYTF.

The chain couples TRBV7-9 to TRBJ2-3, with D possibly matching TRBD1 (6 bases). Germline-derived CDR1 and CDR2 are SEHNR and FQNEAQ (reference sequence). Trimming cost V 5 bases and J 4 bases, with 13 bases left between them. The CDR3 is 14 residues long. CDR3 amino acids: CASSTVKGADTQYF. CDR3 nucleotide sequence: TGTGCCAGCAGCACAGTCAAGGGGGCAGATACGCAGTATTTT.

This chain links TRBV4-3 with TRBJ1-1, with TRBD1 as a possible D gene (6 bases). In germline, CDR1 is LGHNA, CDR2 YSLEER. The V end lost 0 bases, the J end lost 1 base, and 30 bases lay between the germline ends. The CDR3 covers 22 residues. The CDR3 is CASSQEGLTLETGQSRNTEAFF. In DNA form, the CDR3 reads TGCGCCAGCAGCCAAGAGGGGCTAACGTTGGAGACTGGACAGAGTAGGAACACTGAAGCTTTCTTT.

V gene TRBV7-2 combines with J gene TRBJ1-6; 9 bases are shared with TRBD1. V lost 2 bases and J lost 9; bases outside the gene matches: 8. Germline loops: CDR1 SGHTA, CDR2 FQGNSA. The CDR3 sequence is 16 residues long. This CDR3 is CASSLLITGGFSPLHF. The CDR3 DNA is TGTGCCAGCAGCTTACTAATAACAGGGGGCTTTTCACCCCTCCACTTT. The variable domain in full, completed from reference TRBV7-2 and TRBJ1-6, reads GAGVSQSPSNKVTEKGKDVELRCDPISGHTALYWYRQSLGQGLEFLIYFQGNSAPDKSGLPSDRFSAERTGGSVSTLTIQRTQQEDSAVYLCASSLLITGGFSPLHFGNGTRLTVT.

The rearrangement uses TRBV6-5 and TRBJ1-2; maybe TRBD1 (6 bases). This CDR3 contains 14 residues. Germline V CDR1 and CDR2: MNHEY, SVGAGI. Between the trimmed V and J ends, which lost 6 bases and 7 bases, there was a span of 18 bases. The CDR3 DNA sequence: TGTGCCAGCAGAGTGAATCAGGGGAACCGTGGCTACACCTTC. This gives the protein CASRVNQGNRGYTF.

V and J are TRBV6-5 and TRBJ1-5; no firm D call. The V end lost 0 bases, the J end lost 4 bases, and 4 bases lay between the germline ends. In germline, CDR1 is MNHEY, CDR2 SVGAGI. The CDR3 length is 13 residues. DNA of the CDR3: TGTGCCAGCAGTTACTCCGAGAATCAGCCCCAGCATTTT. Its translation: CASSYSENQPQHF.

The chain has TRBV28 and TRBJ1-5, with 7 bases matching TRBD1. The CDR3 runs to 13 residues. The trim removed 9 bases at V and 5 bases at J, leaving 7 bases unmatched. Germline V gene data show CDR1 as MDHEN and CDR2 as SYDVKM. CDR3 in amino acids: CASTGAGYQPQHF. The CDR3 region has the DNA TGTGCCAGTACAGGGGCAGGGTATCAGCCCCAGCATTTT.

On this clone itself: The junction shows a germline mismatch at one end, possibly a read error. The rearrangement uses TRBV19 and TRBJ1-2; no reliable D call. The CDR3 spans 14 residues. CDR1 and CDR2 from the germline V gene are LNHDA and SQIVND (reference sequence). This chain's CDR3 is CSSGKGGGVYGYTF. DNA for the CDR3: TGTTCCAGCGGAAAGGGTGGAGGTGTGTATGGCTACACCTTC.

J is TRBJ1-1 and V is TRBV6-5, with 7 positions matching TRBD1. The germline CDR1 and CDR2 sequences are MNHEY and SVGAGI. The CDR3 extends over 15 amino acids. The V and J ends lost 2 bases and 2 bases, in that order; junction bases with no gene match: 5. CDR3 region: CASSYLTGLNTEAFF. The CDR3, as DNA: TGTGCCAGCAGTTACCTGACAGGGCTCAACACTGAAGCTTTCTTT.

This chain joins TRBV5-1 and TRBJ2-2; 11 bases match TRBD2. Germline lookup yields CDR1 SGHRS and CDR2 YFSETQ. This CDR3 has 16 amino acids. After removal of 8 bases from V and 0 bases from J, the junction contained 6 bases not matched to a gene. This chain's CDR3 is CASRTSGSSNTGELFF. The CDR3 DNA reads as TGCGCCAGTAGGACTAGCGGGTCCTCGAACACCGGGGAGCTGTTTTTT.

The V gene is TRBV7-2, the J gene TRBJ2-5; 8 nucleotides agree with TRBD1. The V segment lost 4 bases and the J segment 6 bases; nucleotides outside the gene matches: 13. This CDR3 has 16 amino acids. Germline V gene lookup returns CDR1 SGHTA and CDR2 FQGNSA. The CDR3 protein is CASSSSSQGAGKTQYF. Written as DNA, the CDR3 is TGTGCCAGCAGCTCATCCTCCCAGGGGGCTGGGAAGACCCAGTACTTC.

V usage is TRBV7-2 and J usage is TRBJ2-2; 8 nucleotides align to TRBD1. V trimming: 0 bases; J trimming: 1 base; junction bases outside the gene matches: 1. Germline V gives CDR1 SGHTA, CDR2 FQGNSA. This CDR3 contains 16 residues. CDR3 coding DNA: TGTGCCAGCAGCTTAGCGGGGACAGGGAACACCGGGGAGCTGTTTTTT. Amino acid sequence: CASSLAGTGNTGELFF.

The V call is TRBV14, the J call TRBJ2-3; TRBD2 matches at 13 bases. The CDR3 sequence is 17 residues long. CDR1 and CDR2 from the germline V gene are SGHDN and FVKESK. The V and J ends lost 4 bases and 8 bases, in that order; junction bases with no gene match: 12. CDR3 sequence: CASSRIGTSGAQGTQYF. As DNA, the CDR3 is TGTGCCAGCAGCCGAATAGGGACTAGCGGGGCCCAAGGTACGCAGTATTTT.

The chain uses TRBV7-9 and TRBJ1-2; tentatively, D is TRBD1 (5 bases). Per the germline V gene, CDR1 is SEHNR and CDR2 is FQNEAQ (reference sequence). The CDR3 contains 14 residues. Trimming removed 7 bases at V and 4 bases at J, with 16 bases between. The CDR3 region has the DNA TGTGCCAGCATCCGCGGGGGAAGCGGCTATGGCTACACCTTC. As protein: CASIRGGSGYGYTF.

This chain joins TRBV4-3 and TRBJ1-2; 10 nucleotides line up with TRBD1. CDR3 length: 15 residues. V was clipped by 3 bases and J by 4 bases; unmatched bases: 5. Germline V gene lookup returns CDR1 LGHNA and CDR2 YSLEER. The CDR3 spells CASSHSTGGAYGYTF. The DNA for the CDR3 is TGCGCCAGCAGCCATTCGACAGGGGGCGCCTATGGCTACACCTTC.

The V and J genes are TRBV5-4 and TRBJ1-3, with TRBD1 matching over 7 bases. Germline V gives CDR1 SGHNT, CDR2 YYREEE (reference sequence). The CDR3 loop spans 13 amino acids. V trimming: 3 bases; J trimming: 9 bases; junction bases outside the gene matches: 6. CDR3 sequence reads: CASSSERGLTIYF. The CDR3 DNA reads as TGTGCCAGCAGCTCGGAGAGGGGGCTCACCATATATTTT.

The chain employs TRBV2 and TRBJ1-2, with D unresolved. The CDR3 runs to 13 residues. Deletions cut 4 bases from V and 3 bases from J, with 9 bases between. Germline assignment: CDR1 SNHLY and CDR2 FYNNEI. In nucleotides, the CDR3 is TGTGCCAGCAGTGTTCAAGGAGACTATGGCTACACCTTC. This gives the protein CASSVQGDYGYTF.

The V gene is TRBV19, the J gene TRBJ1-5, with TRBD1 matching over 9 bases. Germline loops: CDR1 LNHDA, CDR2 SQIVND (reference sequence). V shed 2 bases and J 8 bases; nucleotides not matched to a gene: 13. The CDR3 length is 17 residues. As DNA, the CDR3 is TGTGCCAGTAGTATAAACAGGGGGCAAAAAGGGATCAAGCCCCAGCATTTT. Translated: CASSINRGQKGIKPQHF.